These 11 T cell receptor beta chains originate from one sample sequenced in a study of cytomegalovirus exposure and HLA in healthy donors. Primers for the PCR totalled 60 Vbeta and 13 Jbeta. Data came from immunoSEQ multiplex PCR; TCRdb stores just in-frame clones and leaves some out. The sample records about 160,000 clones, around 77% being singletons. Sequenced sample: PBMCs. These receptors all come from a man aged 35 to 55 in good health and CMV-seronegative.

The chain uses TRBV5-1 and TRBJ1-4, with TRBD1 matching 11 bases. The CDR3 totals 16 residues. Looked up from germline, CDR1 is SGHRS and CDR2 is YFSETQ. V shed 3 bases and J 0 bases; nucleotides not matched to a gene: 1. The CDR3 spells CASSWDRGATNEKLFF. Written as DNA, the CDR3 is TGCGCCAGCAGCTGGGACAGGGGGGCAACTAATGAAAAACTGTTTTTT.

The chain has TRBV9 and TRBJ2-5, with 10 bases fitting TRBD2. V dropped 4 bases and J dropped 5; count of bases not matched to a gene: 8. The V gene's germline CDR1 is SGDLS and CDR2 YYNGEE. The CDR3 totals 15 residues. The CDR3 spells CASSSLAGDGETQYF. The CDR3 DNA sequence: TGTGCCAGCAGCTCCCTAGCGGGAGACGGTGAGACCCAGTACTTC.

This chain uses TRBV28 with TRBJ1-4, with 7 bases that match TRBD1. Germline values: CDR1 MDHEN, CDR2 SYDVKM. The CDR3 is 17 amino acids. V trimming: 3 bases; J trimming: 4 bases; junction bases outside the gene matches: 11. CDR3 residues: CASSFETGNEDNEKLFF. The CDR3 coding sequence is TGTGCCAGCAGTTTCGAGACAGGGAACGAGGATAATGAAAAACTGTTTTTT.

The V call is TRBV7-9, the J call TRBJ1-4, with D perhaps matching TRBD1 (5 bases). There are 12 residues in the CDR3. V dropped 3 bases and J dropped 8 bases, with 7 bases sitting between them. CDR1 is SEHNR and CDR2 is FQNEAQ in the germline V gene (reference sequence). This CDR3 is CASSFDREKLFF. For the CDR3, the DNA is TGTGCCAGCAGCTTTGACAGAGAAAAACTGTTTTTT.

The V call is TRBV5-1, the J call TRBJ2-7, with 9 bases fitting TRBD1. J was trimmed by 2 bases and V by 4 bases; bases with no gene match: 7. The CDR3 is 15 amino acids. Germline V gives CDR1 SGHRS, CDR2 YFSETQ. The DNA of the CDR3 is TGCGCCAGCAGCCGAACCGGGACAGGGCCCTACGAGCAGTACTTC. Amino acids: CASSRTGTGPYEQYF.

Only a few counts were recorded for this clone. This chain uses TRBV15 with TRBJ2-3; the D gene is possibly TRBD2 (5 bases). There are 18 residues in the CDR3. V dropped 5 bases and J dropped 2 bases, with 23 bases sitting between them. The germline V gene has CDR1 LNHNV and CDR2 YYDKDF (reference sequence). CDR3 protein: CATSPNAPSGLYTDTQYF. CDR3 in DNA: TGTGCCACCAGCCCTAACGCCCCCTCCGGACTCTACACAGATACGCAGTATTTT.

The chain has TRBV11-2 and TRBJ1-1; 7 bases line up with TRBD1. This CDR3 comprises 17 residues. V was pared by 1 base and J by 3 bases, with 11 bases of the junction left unmatched. From germline, CDR1 is SGHAT and CDR2 FQNNGV. CDR3 coding DNA: TGTGCCAGCAGCTTAGGTCCAGGGGGATCCCTCTACACTGAAGCTTTCTTT. This translates into CASSLGPGGSLYTEAFF.

Written as DNA, the CDR3 is TGTGCCAGTAGTATAGTTGCCGTAGGGGGGGGTGAGCAGTTCTTC. Residues: CASSIVAVGGGEQFF. V and J are TRBV19 and TRBJ2-1, with D possibly being TRBD2 (7 bases). The CDR3 consists of 15 residues. CDR1 and CDR2 (germline): LNHDA, SQIVND (reference sequence). The ends were cut back, 1 base at V and 9 bases at J, with 16 bases in the middle. The full variable domain, completed using reference TRBV19 and TRBJ2-1, is DGGITQSPKYLFRKEGQNVTLSCEQNLNHDAMYWYRQDPGQGLRLIYYSQIVNDFQKGDIAEGYSVSREKKESFPLTVTSAQKNPTAFYLCASSIVAVGGGEQFFGPGTRLTVL.

The rearrangement links TRBV19 to TRBJ2-1, with TRBD2 matching over 11 bases. CDR1 and CDR2 from the germline V gene are LNHDA and SQIVND (reference sequence). The junction had 7 bases not matched to a gene; V was cut back by 5 bases and J by 7 bases. The CDR3 is 15 amino acids. The CDR3 nucleotides are TGTGCCAGTAGTCCTGAGACTAGCGGGGATAATGAGCAGTTCTTC. Its protein product is CASSPETSGDNEQFF.

The table lists this clone with a count of one. The gene calls are TRBV5-1 and TRBJ1-6, with 9 positions matching TRBD1. There are 15 residues in the CDR3. V shed 0 bases and J 9 bases; nucleotides not matched to a gene: 4. The germline V gene has CDR1 SGHRS and CDR2 YFSETQ. CDR3 bases: TGCGCCAGCAGCTTGGCCGGGACAGGGTTTTCACCCCTCCACTTT. The encoded protein is CASSLAGTGFSPLHF.

The V call is TRBV7-9, the J call TRBJ1-1, with D perhaps matching TRBD1 (5 bases). The length of the CDR3 is 16 residues. Germline CDR1 SEHNR, CDR2 FQNEAQ (reference sequence). V gave up 11 bases and J gave up 3 bases, with 25 bases separating them. The CDR3 region is CAASGGEAVGDTEAFF. In DNA form, the CDR3 reads TGTGCCGCCAGCGGGGGGGAGGCAGTCGGGGACACTGAAGCTTTCTTT.